The clone carrying this T cell receptor (beta chain) was seen only a few times. This sample was taken from a study of blood T cell repertoires in COVID-19. CDR3 length: 16 amino acids. Trimming at V came to 5 bases and at J to 6 bases, leaving 10 bases not matched to a gene. Germline assignment: CDR1 SGHTA and CDR2 FQGNSA. As processed by the authors: Reference gene primer amplification gave nucleated cell count estimates. Measured with immunoSEQ multiplex PCR; TCRdb has only the in-frame clones, and not every one. D and trimming come from the DNA, and the V and J calls and clone size come from that table. The repertoire holds about 99,000 clones, with around nine tenths as singletons.

This clonotype originated in a man aged 50 to 59 in a cohort sampled during active COVID-19. Sample: peripheral blood. This chain uses TRBV7-2 with TRBJ2-2, with 9 nucleotides matching TRBD2. The CDR3 reads CASSARASGVAGELFF. The CDR3 coding sequence is TGTGCCAGCAGCGCAAGGGCTAGCGGGGTCGCCGGGGAGCTGTTTTTT.